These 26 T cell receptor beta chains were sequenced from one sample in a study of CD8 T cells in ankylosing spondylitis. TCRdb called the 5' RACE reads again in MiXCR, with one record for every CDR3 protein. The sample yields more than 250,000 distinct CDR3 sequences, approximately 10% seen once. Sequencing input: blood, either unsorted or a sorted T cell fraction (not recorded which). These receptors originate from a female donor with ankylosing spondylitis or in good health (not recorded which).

CDR3 sequence (DNA): TGTGCCAGCAGCCATGCGGGAGATAGCTACGAGCAGTACTTC. This encodes CASSHAGDSYEQYF. The gene calls are TRBV16 and TRBJ2-7, with 7 bases lining up with TRBD2. With V trimmed by 3 bases and J by 3 bases, 5 bases remained unmatched. CDR3 length: 14 amino acids. CDR1 and CDR2 (germline): KGHSY, FQNENV.

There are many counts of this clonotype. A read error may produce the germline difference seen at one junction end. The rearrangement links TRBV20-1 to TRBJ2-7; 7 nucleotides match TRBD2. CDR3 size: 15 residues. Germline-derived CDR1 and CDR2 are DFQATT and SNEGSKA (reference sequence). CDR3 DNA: TGCAGTGCTAGCCCACTAGCAGCGGGGTCCTCCGAGCAGTACTTC. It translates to CSASPLAAGSSEQYF.

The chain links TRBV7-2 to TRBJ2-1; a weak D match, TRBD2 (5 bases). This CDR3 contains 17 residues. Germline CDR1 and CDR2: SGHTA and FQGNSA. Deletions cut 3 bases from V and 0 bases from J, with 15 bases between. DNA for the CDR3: TGTGCCAGCAGCTTTCCTACTAGTCCGATCTCCTACAATGAGCAGTTCTTC. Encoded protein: CASSFPTSPISYNEQFF.

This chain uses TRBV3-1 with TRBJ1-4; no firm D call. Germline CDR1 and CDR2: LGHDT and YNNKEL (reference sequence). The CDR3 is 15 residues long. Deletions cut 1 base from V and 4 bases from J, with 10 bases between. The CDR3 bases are TGTGCCAGCAGCCAAGGGGCCAGTAATAATGAAAAACTGTTTTTT. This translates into CASSQGASNNEKLFF.

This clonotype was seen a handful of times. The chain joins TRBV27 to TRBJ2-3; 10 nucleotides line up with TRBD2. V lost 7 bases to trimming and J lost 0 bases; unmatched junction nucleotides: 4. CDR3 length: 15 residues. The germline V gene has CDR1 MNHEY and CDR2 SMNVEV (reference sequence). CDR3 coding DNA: TGTGCCAGCAAGCGGGGGGGAGGGAGCACAGATACGCAGTATTTT. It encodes CASKRGGGSTDTQYF.

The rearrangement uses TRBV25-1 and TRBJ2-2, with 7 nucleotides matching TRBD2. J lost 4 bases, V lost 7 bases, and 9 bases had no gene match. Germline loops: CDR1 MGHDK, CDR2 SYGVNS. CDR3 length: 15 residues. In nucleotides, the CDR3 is TGTGCCAGCACCCCCCGGGGAGGGGTCACCGGGGAGCTGTTTTTT. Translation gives CASTPRGGVTGELFF.

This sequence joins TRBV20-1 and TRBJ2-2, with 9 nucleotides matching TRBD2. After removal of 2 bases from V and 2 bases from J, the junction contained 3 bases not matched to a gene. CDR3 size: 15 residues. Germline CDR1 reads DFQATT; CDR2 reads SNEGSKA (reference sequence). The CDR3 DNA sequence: TGCAGTGCTAGAAGCGGGGGGAGCAACACCGGGGAGCTGTTTTTT. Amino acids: CSARSGGSNTGELFF.

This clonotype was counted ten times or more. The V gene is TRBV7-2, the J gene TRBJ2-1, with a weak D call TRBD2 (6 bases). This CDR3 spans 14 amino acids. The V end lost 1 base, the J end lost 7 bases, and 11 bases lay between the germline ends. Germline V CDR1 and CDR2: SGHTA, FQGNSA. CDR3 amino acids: CASSLEGGENEQFF. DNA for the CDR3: TGTGCCAGCAGCTTAGAAGGAGGGGAAAATGAGCAGTTCTTC.

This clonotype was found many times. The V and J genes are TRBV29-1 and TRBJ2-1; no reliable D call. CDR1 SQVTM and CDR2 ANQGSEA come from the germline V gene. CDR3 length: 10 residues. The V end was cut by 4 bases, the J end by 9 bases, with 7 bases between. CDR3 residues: CSVGATEQFF. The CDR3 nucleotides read TGCAGCGTTGGAGCGACTGAGCAGTTCTTC.

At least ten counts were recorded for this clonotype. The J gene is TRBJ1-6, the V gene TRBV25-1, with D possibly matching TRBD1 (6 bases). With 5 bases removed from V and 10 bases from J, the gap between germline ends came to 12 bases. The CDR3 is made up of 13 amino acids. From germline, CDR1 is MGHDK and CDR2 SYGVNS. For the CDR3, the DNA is TGTGCCAGCAGTTCCCAGGGGATGTCACCCCTCCACTTT. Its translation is CASSSQGMSPLHF.

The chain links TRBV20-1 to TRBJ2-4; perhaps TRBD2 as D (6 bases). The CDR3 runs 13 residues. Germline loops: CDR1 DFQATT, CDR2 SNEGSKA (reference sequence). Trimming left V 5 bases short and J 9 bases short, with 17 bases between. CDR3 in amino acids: CSAFWDEGGIQYF. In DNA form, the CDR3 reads TGCAGTGCTTTCTGGGACGAGGGAGGCATTCAGTACTTC.

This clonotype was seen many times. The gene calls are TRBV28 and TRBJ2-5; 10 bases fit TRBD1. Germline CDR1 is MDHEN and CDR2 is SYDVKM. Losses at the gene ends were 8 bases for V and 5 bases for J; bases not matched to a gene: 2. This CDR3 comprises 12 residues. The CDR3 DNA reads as TGTGCCAGCGGACAGGGGGTTGAGACCCAGTACTTC. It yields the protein CASGQGVETQYF.

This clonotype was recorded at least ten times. CDR3 residues: CASSWGQGGINEQYF. The CDR3 DNA sequence: TGCGCCAGCAGCTGGGGACAGGGAGGCATCAACGAGCAGTACTTC. This rearrangement joins TRBV5-1 to TRBJ2-7, with 9 positions matching TRBD1. CDR1 is SGHRS and CDR2 is YFSETQ in the germline V gene. There are 15 residues in the CDR3. The V segment lost 3 bases and the J segment 5 bases; nucleotides outside the gene matches: 9.

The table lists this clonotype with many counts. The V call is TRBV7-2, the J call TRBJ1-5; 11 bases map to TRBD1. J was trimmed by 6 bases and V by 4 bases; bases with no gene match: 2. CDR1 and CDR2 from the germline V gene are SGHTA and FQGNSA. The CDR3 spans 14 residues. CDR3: CASSSGQGAQPQHF. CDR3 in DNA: TGTGCCAGCAGCTCAGGACAGGGGGCTCAGCCCCAGCATTTT.

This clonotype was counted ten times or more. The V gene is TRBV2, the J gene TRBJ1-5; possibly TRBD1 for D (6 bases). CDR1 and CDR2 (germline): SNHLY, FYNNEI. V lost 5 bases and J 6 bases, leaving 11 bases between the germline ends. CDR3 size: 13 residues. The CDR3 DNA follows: TGTGCCAGCAGTCTCGGACAGTTTCAGCCCCAGCATTTT. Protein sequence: CASSLGQFQPQHF.

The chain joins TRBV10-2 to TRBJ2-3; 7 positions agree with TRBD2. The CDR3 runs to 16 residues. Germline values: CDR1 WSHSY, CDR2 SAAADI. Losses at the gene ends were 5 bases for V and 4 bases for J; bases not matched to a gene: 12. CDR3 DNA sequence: TGCGCCAGCAGTACTCGTGGCGGGAGTCGGTCAGATACGCAGTATTTT. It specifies CASSTRGGSRSDTQYF.

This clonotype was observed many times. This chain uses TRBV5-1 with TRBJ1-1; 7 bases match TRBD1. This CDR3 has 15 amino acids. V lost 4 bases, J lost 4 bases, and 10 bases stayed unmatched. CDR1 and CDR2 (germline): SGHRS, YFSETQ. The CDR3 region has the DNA TGCGCCAGCAGCCCCCGACAGGGTCCGTCCACTGAAGCTTTCTTT. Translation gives CASSPRQGPSTEAFF.

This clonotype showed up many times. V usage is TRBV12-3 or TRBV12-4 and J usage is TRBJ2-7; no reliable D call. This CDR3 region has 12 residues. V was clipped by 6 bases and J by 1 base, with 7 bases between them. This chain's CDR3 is CASSLTSYEQYF. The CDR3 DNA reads TGTGCCAGCAGCTTAACGTCCTACGAGCAGTACTTC.

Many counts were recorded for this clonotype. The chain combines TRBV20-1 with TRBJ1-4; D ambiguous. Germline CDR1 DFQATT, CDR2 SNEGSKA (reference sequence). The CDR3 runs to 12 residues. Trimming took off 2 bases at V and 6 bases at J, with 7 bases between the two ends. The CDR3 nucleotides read TGCAGTGCTAGACCCCGGGATGAAAAACTGTTTTTT. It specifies CSARPRDEKLFF.

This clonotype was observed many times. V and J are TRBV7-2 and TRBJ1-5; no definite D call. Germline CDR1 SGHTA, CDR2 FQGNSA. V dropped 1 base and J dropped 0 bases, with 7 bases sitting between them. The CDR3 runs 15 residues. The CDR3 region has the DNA TGTGCCAGCAGCTTAGGGCCTAGTAGCAATCAGCCCCAGCATTTT. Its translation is CASSLGPSSNQPQHF.

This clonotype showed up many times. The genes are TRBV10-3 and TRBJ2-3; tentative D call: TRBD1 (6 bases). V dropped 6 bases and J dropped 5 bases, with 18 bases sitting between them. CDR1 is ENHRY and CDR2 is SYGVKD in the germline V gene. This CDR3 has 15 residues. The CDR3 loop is CAISRNPKGEDTQYF. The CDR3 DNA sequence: TGTGCCATCAGCCGCAACCCCAAGGGGGAAGATACGCAGTATTTT.

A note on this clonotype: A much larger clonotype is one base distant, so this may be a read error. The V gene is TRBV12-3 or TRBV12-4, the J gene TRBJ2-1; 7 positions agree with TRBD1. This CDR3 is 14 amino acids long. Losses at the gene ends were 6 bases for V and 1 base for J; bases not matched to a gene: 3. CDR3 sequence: CASRGTESYNEQFF. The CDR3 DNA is TGTGCCAGCAGGGGGACAGAGTCCTACAATGAGCAGTTCTTC.

The CDR3 region has the DNA TGTGCCAGCAGCCGGGGAGGGGATGAAGAGACCCAGTACTTC. Translation: CASSRGGDEETQYF. The rearrangement links TRBV7-2 to TRBJ2-5; 7 nucleotides line up with TRBD2. With 5 bases clipped from V and 3 bases from J, the junction kept 6 bases outside the gene matches. The length of the CDR3 is 14 residues. The V gene's germline CDR1 is SGHTA and CDR2 FQGNSA.

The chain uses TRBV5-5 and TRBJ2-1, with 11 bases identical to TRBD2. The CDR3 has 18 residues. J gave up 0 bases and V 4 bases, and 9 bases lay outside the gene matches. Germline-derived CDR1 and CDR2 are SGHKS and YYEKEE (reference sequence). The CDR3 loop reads CASSATGTSGSSYNEQFF. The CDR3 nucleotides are TGTGCCAGCAGCGCGACCGGGACTAGCGGAAGCTCCTACAATGAGCAGTTCTTC. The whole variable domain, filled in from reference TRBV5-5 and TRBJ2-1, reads DAGVTQSPTHLIKTRGQQVTLRCSPISGHKSVSWYQQVLGQGPQFIFQYYEKEERGRGNFPDRFSARQFPNYSSELNVNALLLGDSALYLCASSATGTSGSSYNEQFFGPGTRLTVL.

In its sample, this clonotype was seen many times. The CDR3 sequence: CSARDVGHIEQYF. The CDR3 nucleotides read TGCAGTGCTAGAGATGTCGGGCATATTGAGCAGTATTTT. This rearrangement joins TRBV20-1 to TRBJ2-3, with D uncertain. V dropped 0 bases and J dropped 11 bases, with 15 bases sitting between them. Germline CDR1 DFQATT, CDR2 SNEGSKA (reference sequence). The CDR3 runs 13 residues.

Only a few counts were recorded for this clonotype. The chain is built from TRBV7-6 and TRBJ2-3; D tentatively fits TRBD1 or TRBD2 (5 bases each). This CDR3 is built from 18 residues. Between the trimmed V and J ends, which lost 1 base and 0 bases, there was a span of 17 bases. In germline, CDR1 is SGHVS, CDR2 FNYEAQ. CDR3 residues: CASSLGVGTVISTDTQYF. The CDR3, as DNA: TGTGCCAGCAGCTTAGGGGTGGGGACGGTCATCAGCACAGATACGCAGTATTTT.